These 30 T cell receptor beta chains were sequenced from one sample in a study of OX40 agonist ivuxolimab in advanced cancers. Produced via immunoSEQ multiplex PCR; TCRdb's table is partial and in-frame only. There are roughly 71,000 clones in the sample; less than 85% occur only once, and 0.8% to 1% lies in the top ten. Sample: CD4+ or CD8+ T cells sorted from blood, taken in a trial of the OX40 agonist ivuxolimab. Source of these receptors: an adult with an advanced solid tumor such as melanoma, head and neck, liver or kidney cancer.

The chain is built from TRBV18 and TRBJ2-5, with D unresolved. Trimming stripped 3 bases from V and 2 bases from J, with 7 bases between. The CDR3 loop spans 13 amino acids. CDR1 KGHSH and CDR2 LQKENI come from the germline V gene. Written as DNA, the CDR3 is TGTGCCAGCTCACCGATTCGGCAAGAGACCCAGTACTTC. Its protein is CASSPIRQETQYF.

The rearrangement joins TRBV5-6 to TRBJ2-3; D might be TRBD1 (5 bases). The V gene's germline CDR1 is SGHDT and CDR2 YYEEEE. Trimming took off 3 bases at V and 1 base at J, with 12 bases between the two ends. The CDR3 runs 15 residues. The CDR3 DNA reads as TGTGCCAGCAGCTCTTTAGGGGCGGGCACAGATACGCAGTATTTT. Translating it yields CASSSLGAGTDTQYF.

This clone was seen once. The V call is TRBV4-1, the J call TRBJ2-2; the D gene is possibly TRBD2 (6 bases). V gave up 8 bases and J gave up 2 bases, with 21 bases separating them. The germline gives CDR1 MGHRA, CDR2 YSYEKL. This CDR3 spans 17 amino acids. DNA for the CDR3: TGCGCCAGCCGCGCTCTCGGAGGGGCGGGAAACACCGGGGAGCTGTTTTTT. Translation gives CASRALGGAGNTGELFF.

J is TRBJ2-5 and V is TRBV7-2; the D gene is possibly TRBD2 (6 bases). The germline CDR1 and CDR2 sequences are SGHTA and FQGNSA. CDR3 size: 13 residues. V was shortened by 1 base and J by 7 bases, with 10 bases between the two germline ends. CDR3 protein: CASSLVSGGTQYF. The DNA of the CDR3 is TGTGCCAGCAGCTTAGTTAGCGGAGGGACCCAGTACTTC.

This chain uses TRBV7-2 with TRBJ1-1, with D possibly matching TRBD1 (6 bases). Between the trimmed V and J ends, which lost 6 bases and 1 base, there was a span of 12 bases. This CDR3 is 14 amino acids long. CDR1 SGHTA and CDR2 FQGNSA come from the germline V gene. CDR3 nucleotide sequence: TGTGCCAGCAGACAGGGACATGCGAACACTGAAGCTTTCTTT. Protein sequence: CASRQGHANTEAFF.

The genes are TRBV20-1 and TRBJ1-2; D is possibly TRBD1 (5 bases). There are 11 residues in the CDR3. Trimming took off 5 bases at V and 5 bases at J, with 9 bases between the two ends. Germline values: CDR1 DFQATT, CDR2 SNEGSKA (reference sequence). The CDR3 sequence is CSAAGGYGYTF. For the CDR3, the DNA is TGCAGTGCTGCGGGGGGATATGGCTACACCTTC.

This clone was detected a few times. The rearrangement uses TRBV19 and TRBJ2-4; 10 bases are a match to TRBD1. The CDR3 spans 15 residues. V was pared by 4 bases and J by 4 bases, with 4 bases of the junction left unmatched. Per the germline V gene, CDR1 is LNHDA and CDR2 is SQIVND (reference sequence). DNA of the CDR3: TGTGCCAGTAGTAACCCGGGACAGGGGAAAAACATTCAGTACTTC. It encodes CASSNPGQGKNIQYF.

V is TRBV6-5 and J is TRBJ2-7; a weak D match, TRBD2 (6 bases). This CDR3 spans 15 amino acids. Trimming took off 6 bases at V and 2 bases at J, with 17 bases between the two ends. In germline, CDR1 is MNHEY, CDR2 SVGAGI. The CDR3 loop reads CASRARRDLTYEQYF. Written as DNA, the CDR3 is TGTGCCAGCAGGGCCCGGCGGGACCTGACCTACGAGCAGTACTTC.

The chain combines TRBV30 with TRBJ1-2; 10 nucleotides agree with TRBD1. Trimming took 1 base from V and 4 from J; bases not matched to a gene: 6. The length of the CDR3 is 15 residues. Germline-derived CDR1 and CDR2 are GTSNPN and SVGIG (reference sequence). In DNA, the CDR3 is TGTGCCTGGAGTGCGTGGGACAGGGGCAGCTATGGCTACACCTTC. This translates into CAWSAWDRGSYGYTF.

The rearrangement links TRBV4-1 to TRBJ2-3; 9 bases fit TRBD2. The germline CDR1 and CDR2 sequences are MGHRA and YSYEKL. The CDR3 sequence is 17 residues long. Trimming took 1 base from V and 0 from J; bases not matched to a gene: 5. The CDR3 region is CASSQGGGRVSTDTQYF. In DNA, the CDR3 is TGCGCCAGCAGCCAAGGGGGCGGGAGGGTTAGCACAGATACGCAGTATTTT.

The V gene is TRBV18, the J gene TRBJ1-4; D perhaps matches TRBD1 (5 bases). The CDR3 runs to 14 residues. The V end lost 1 base, the J end lost 5 bases, and 8 bases lay between the germline ends. The germline V gene encodes CDR1 KGHSH and CDR2 LQKENI. As DNA, the CDR3 is TGTGCCAGCTCACCACGGAGGGGAAATGAAAAACTGTTTTTT. Translated, it gives CASSPRRGNEKLFF.

This clone was observed a single time. The chain recombines TRBV7-9 with TRBJ1-6; D is uncertain. V was shortened by 5 bases and J by 5 bases, with 10 bases between the two germline ends. CDR1 SEHNR and CDR2 FQNEAQ come from the germline V gene (reference sequence). The CDR3 is made up of 14 amino acids. The CDR3 DNA reads TGTGCCAGCAGCCCAGACGGGGATAATTCACCCCTCCACTTT. Protein product: CASSPDGDNSPLHF.

The rearrangement joins TRBV9 to TRBJ2-3; tentatively, D is TRBD1 or TRBD2 (6 bases each). This CDR3 has 15 residues. From germline, CDR1 is SGDLS and CDR2 YYNGEE. V lost 0 bases to trimming and J lost 5 bases, with 13 bases between them. In nucleotides, the CDR3 is TGTGCCAGCAGCGTAGGGGGGGCAGGGAGAGATACGCAGTATTTT. The encoded protein is CASSVGGAGRDTQYF.

The J gene is TRBJ1-6, the V gene TRBV11-2; 8 nucleotides line up with TRBD1. Looked up from germline, CDR1 is SGHAT and CDR2 is FQNNGV. This CDR3 is 14 amino acids long. Unmatched junction bases numbered 4, after V lost 5 bases and J lost 7 bases. CDR3 protein: CASSQDRGNSPLHF. The CDR3, as DNA: TGTGCCAGCAGCCAAGACAGGGGAAATTCACCCCTCCACTTT.

This sequence joins TRBV6-5 and TRBJ2-7; possibly TRBD1 for D (6 bases). The CDR3 extends over 14 amino acids. Germline V gene lookup returns CDR1 MNHEY and CDR2 SVGAGI. Trimming pared 0 bases from V and 0 bases from J, leaving 6 bases between. The CDR3 sequence: CASSYSDSSYEQYF. The DNA for the CDR3 is TGTGCCAGCAGTTACTCGGACAGCTCCTACGAGCAGTACTTC.

This sequence joins TRBV11-1 and TRBJ2-5, with TRBD2 identical over 11 bases. V was pared by 0 bases and J by 1 base, with 1 base of the junction left unmatched. Looked up from germline, CDR1 is SGHAT and CDR2 is FQDESV (reference sequence). This CDR3 contains 16 residues. The CDR3 here is CASSLAGTSGQETQYF. CDR3 in DNA: TGTGCCAGCAGCTTAGCGGGGACTAGCGGCCAAGAGACCCAGTACTTC.

V usage is TRBV7-9 and J usage is TRBJ1-3; a possible D gene is TRBD1 (5 bases). The length of the CDR3 is 16 residues. CDR1 is SEHNR, CDR2 FQNEAQ, per germline (reference sequence). V was cut by 7 bases and J by 2 bases, with 18 bases left in between. Written as DNA, the CDR3 is TGTGCCAGCATCCTAAGTAGGGGATCGGCTGGAAACACCATATATTTT. As protein: CASILSRGSAGNTIYF.

The CDR3 reads CASSARQGMNYGYTF. The CDR3 DNA reads TGTGCCAGTAGTGCCCGACAGGGAATGAACTATGGCTACACCTTC. V usage is TRBV19 and J usage is TRBJ1-2; 7 nucleotides line up with TRBD1. The CDR3 spans 15 residues. The germline CDR1 and CDR2 sequences are LNHDA and SQIVND (reference sequence). With V trimmed by 5 bases and J by 2 bases, 8 bases remained unmatched.

The chain recombines TRBV30 with TRBJ1-4; D is unclear. This CDR3 contains 13 residues. From germline, CDR1 is GTSNPN and CDR2 SVGIG (reference sequence). V was clipped by 2 bases and J by 5 bases, with 9 bases between them. CDR3 in DNA: TGTGCCTGGAGTCAGGACCCCAATGAAAAACTGTTTTTT. It specifies CAWSQDPNEKLFF.

The chain combines TRBV11-2 with TRBJ2-7; a weak D match, TRBD1 (5 bases). Germline loops: CDR1 SGHAT, CDR2 FQNNGV. The CDR3 runs to 15 residues. Trimming removed 1 base from V and 2 bases from J, with 12 bases in between. The CDR3 reads CASSLVSGSTYEQYF. The CDR3 DNA is TGTGCCAGCAGCTTAGTGTCAGGGTCGACCTACGAGCAGTACTTC.

This rearrangement joins TRBV7-3 to TRBJ2-1; D is unresolved. Trimming removed 0 bases from V and 10 bases from J, with 7 bases in between. This CDR3 is 12 amino acids long. Germline V gene sequence: CDR1 SGHTA, CDR2 FQGTGA. CDR3 nucleotide sequence: TGTGCCAGCAGCTTAACTGGGCGGGAGCAGTTCTTC. The encoded protein is CASSLTGREQFF.

The rearrangement joins TRBV7-7 to TRBJ2-3; no reliable D call. Germline V lookup: CDR1 SSHAT, CDR2 FNYEAQ (reference sequence). The CDR3 contains 15 residues. V lost 2 bases and J 1 base, leaving 10 bases between the germline ends. CDR3 bases: TGTGCCAGCAGCTTAACGGCTAGGGGCACAGATACGCAGTATTTT. It yields the protein CASSLTARGTDTQYF.

The chain joins TRBV15 to TRBJ2-2; D is unclear. Trimming pared 5 bases from V and 4 bases from J, leaving 5 bases between. The CDR3 spans 12 residues. The germline V gene encodes CDR1 LNHNV and CDR2 YYDKDF (reference sequence). CDR3 sequence reads: CATSESTGELFF. CDR3 sequence (DNA): TGTGCCACCAGCGAGAGCACCGGGGAGCTGTTTTTT.

CDR3 sequence (DNA): TGCGCCAGCCGTCTGGGACCAGGGGATGAGCAGTACTTC. It specifies CASRLGPGDEQYF. The rearrangement uses TRBV5-1 and TRBJ2-7, with D possibly being TRBD1 (6 bases). CDR1 is SGHRS, CDR2 YFSETQ, per germline. The CDR3 has 13 amino acids. V dropped 7 bases and J dropped 7 bases, with 18 bases sitting between them.

The V call is TRBV11-3, the J call TRBJ2-3; 8 bases agree with TRBD1. The V segment lost 5 bases and the J segment 0 bases; nucleotides outside the gene matches: 7. This CDR3 comprises 16 residues. Germline V lookup: CDR1 SGHNT, CDR2 YENEEA. CDR3 nucleotides: TGTGCCAGCAGCACCCGACAGGGGCAGAGCACAGATACGCAGTATTTT. As protein: CASSTRQGQSTDTQYF.

The chain joins TRBV6-1 to TRBJ1-2; 8 positions match TRBD1. Unmatched junction bases numbered 3, after V lost 4 bases and J lost 8 bases. The CDR3 consists of 12 residues. The germline V gene has CDR1 MNHNS and CDR2 SASEGT. The CDR3 region has the DNA TGTGCCAGCAGTGGGACAGGGAGAGGCTACACCTTC. This codes for CASSGTGRGYTF.

In nucleotides, the CDR3 is TGTGCCAGTACGAGTCCCGGACTAGCGGGCCTTAGCACAGATACGCAGTATTTT. This sequence encodes CASTSPGLAGLSTDTQYF. The chain is built from TRBV19 and TRBJ2-3; 11 positions match TRBD2. The V gene end was trimmed by 7 bases and the J gene end by 0 bases; junction bases not matched to a gene: 12. The CDR3 is 18 residues long. Germline loops: CDR1 LNHDA, CDR2 SQIVND (reference sequence).

This sequence joins TRBV28 and TRBJ1-6, with D maybe TRBD1 (6 bases). Trimming stripped 3 bases from V and 10 bases from J, with 13 bases between. The germline V gene encodes CDR1 MDHEN and CDR2 SYDVKM. The CDR3 extends over 14 amino acids. The CDR3 region has the DNA TGTGCCAGCAGTTTTCACAGGGATGGGTCACCCCTCCACTTT. It translates to CASSFHRDGSPLHF. Together with reference TRBV28 and TRBJ1-6, the CDR3 gives the full variable domain: DVKVTQSSRYLVKRTGEKVFLECVQDMDHENMFWYRQDPGLGLRLIYFSYDVKMKEKGDIPEGYSVSREKKERFSLILESASTNQTSMYLCASSFHRDGSPLHFGNGTRLTVT.

The chain is built from TRBV5-4 and TRBJ2-5; the D call may be TRBD1 or TRBD2 (6 bases each). The CDR3 is 14 amino acids. Germline V gene lookup returns CDR1 SGHNT and CDR2 YYREEE (reference sequence). The V gene lost 4 bases and the J gene lost 5 bases, with 15 bases spanning the gap. DNA of the CDR3: TGTGCCAGCAGCGCTCAAGGGGGGACGGAGACCCAGTACTTC. It yields the protein CASSAQGGTETQYF.

This clone was found a few times. The gene calls are TRBV5-1 and TRBJ1-1, with D perhaps matching TRBD1 (5 bases). The CDR3 consists of 14 residues. Germline V CDR1 and CDR2: SGHRS, YFSETQ. The V end lost 6 bases, the J end lost 0 bases, and 12 bases lay between the germline ends. CDR3 nucleotides: TGCGCCAGCACCGAGGGGTTCGTGAACACTGAAGCTTTCTTT. This translates into CASTEGFVNTEAFF.